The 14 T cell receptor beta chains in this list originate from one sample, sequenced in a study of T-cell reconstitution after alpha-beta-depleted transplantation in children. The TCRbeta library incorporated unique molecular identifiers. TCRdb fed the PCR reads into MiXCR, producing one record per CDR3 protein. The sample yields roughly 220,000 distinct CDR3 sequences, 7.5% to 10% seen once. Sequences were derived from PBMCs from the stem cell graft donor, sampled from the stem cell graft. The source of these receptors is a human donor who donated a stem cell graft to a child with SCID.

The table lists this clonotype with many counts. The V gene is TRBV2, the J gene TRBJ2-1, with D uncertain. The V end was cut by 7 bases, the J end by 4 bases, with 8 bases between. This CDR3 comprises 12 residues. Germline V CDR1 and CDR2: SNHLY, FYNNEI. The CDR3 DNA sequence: TGTGCCAGCACGCCAGTATACAATGAGCAGTTCTTC. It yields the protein CASTPVYNEQFF.

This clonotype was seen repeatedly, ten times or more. The CDR3 region has the DNA TGCAGTGCTAGTTTCGGGACAGGGGTTAATGAGCAGTTCTTC. This encodes CSASFGTGVNEQFF. The chain recombines TRBV20-1 with TRBJ2-1; the match to TRBD1 covers 10 bases. CDR3 size: 14 residues. Germline CDR1 is DFQATT and CDR2 is SNEGSKA (reference sequence). V gave up 3 bases and J gave up 7 bases; unmatched junction bases: 6.

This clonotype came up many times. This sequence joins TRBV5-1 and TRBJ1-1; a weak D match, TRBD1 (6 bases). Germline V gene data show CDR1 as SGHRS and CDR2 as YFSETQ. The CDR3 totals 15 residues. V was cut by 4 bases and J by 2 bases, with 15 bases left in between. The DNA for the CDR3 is TGCGCCAGCAGCCCCGGGGGGCGGGAAAACACTGAAGCTTTCTTT. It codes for CASSPGGRENTEAFF. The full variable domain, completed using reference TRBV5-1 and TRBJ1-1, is KAGVTQTPRYLIKTRGQQVTLSCSPISGHRSVSWYQQTPGQGLQFLFEYFSETQRNKGNFPGRFSGRQFSNSRSEMNVSTLELGDSALYLCASSPGGRENTEAFFGQGTRLTVV.

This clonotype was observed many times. The CDR3 DNA reads as TGCGCCAGCAGAGGGGAGGAGACAGTTAATCCCGGGGAGCTGTTTTTT. Protein product: CASRGEETVNPGELFF. V and J are TRBV5-1 and TRBJ2-2; D possibly corresponds to TRBD2 (6 bases). This CDR3 region has 16 residues. Germline V gene data show CDR1 as SGHRS and CDR2 as YFSETQ. Trimming left V 5 bases short and J 6 bases short, with 20 bases between.

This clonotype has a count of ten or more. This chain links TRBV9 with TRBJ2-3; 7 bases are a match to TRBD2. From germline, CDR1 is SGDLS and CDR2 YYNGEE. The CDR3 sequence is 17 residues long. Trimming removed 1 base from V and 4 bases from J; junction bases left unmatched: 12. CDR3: CASSVYGGTGEADTQYF. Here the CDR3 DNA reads TGTGCCAGCAGCGTATACGGGGGGACCGGAGAAGCAGATACGCAGTATTTT.

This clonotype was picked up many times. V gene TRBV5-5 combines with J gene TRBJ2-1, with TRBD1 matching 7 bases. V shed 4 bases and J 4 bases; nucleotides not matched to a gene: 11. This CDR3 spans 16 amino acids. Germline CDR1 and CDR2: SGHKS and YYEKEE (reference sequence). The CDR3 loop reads CASSPPPDRAYNEQFF. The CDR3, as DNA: TGTGCCAGCAGCCCACCACCCGACAGGGCTTACAATGAGCAGTTCTTC.

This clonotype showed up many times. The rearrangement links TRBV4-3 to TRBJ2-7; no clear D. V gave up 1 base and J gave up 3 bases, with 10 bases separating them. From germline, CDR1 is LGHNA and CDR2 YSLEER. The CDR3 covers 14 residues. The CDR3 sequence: CASSQGSGNYEQYF. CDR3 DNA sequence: TGCGCCAGCAGCCAAGGGTCCGGCAACTACGAGCAGTACTTC.

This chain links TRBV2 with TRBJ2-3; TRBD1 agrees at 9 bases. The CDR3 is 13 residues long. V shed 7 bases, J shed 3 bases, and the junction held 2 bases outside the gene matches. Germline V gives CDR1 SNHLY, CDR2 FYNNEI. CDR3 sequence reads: CASKTGGTDTQYF. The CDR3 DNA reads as TGTGCCAGCAAGACAGGGGGAACAGATACGCAGTATTTT.

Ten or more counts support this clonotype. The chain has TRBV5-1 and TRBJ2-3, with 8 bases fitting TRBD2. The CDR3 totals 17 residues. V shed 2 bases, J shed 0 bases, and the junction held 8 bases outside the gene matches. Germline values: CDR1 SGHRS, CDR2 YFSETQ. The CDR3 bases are TGCGCCAGCAGCTTACCCCCGGGGGGGGCTAGCACAGATACGCAGTATTTT. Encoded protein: CASSLPPGGASTDTQYF.

Here the CDR3 reads CASSPRQPTWTESYGYTF. CDR3 in DNA: TGTGCCAGCAGTCCAAGGCAACCCACCTGGACCGAGTCCTATGGCTACACCTTC. The V call is TRBV12-3 or TRBV12-4, the J call TRBJ1-2; D gene unclear. With 5 bases removed from V and 4 bases from J, the gap between germline ends came to 26 bases. This CDR3 contains 18 residues.

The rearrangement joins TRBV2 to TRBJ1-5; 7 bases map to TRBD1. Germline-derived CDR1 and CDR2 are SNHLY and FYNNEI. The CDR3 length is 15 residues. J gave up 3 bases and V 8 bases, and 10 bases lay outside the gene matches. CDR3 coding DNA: TGTGCCAGCGGACCAGGGGGAGGGTACAATCAGCCCCAGCATTTT. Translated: CASGPGGGYNQPQHF.

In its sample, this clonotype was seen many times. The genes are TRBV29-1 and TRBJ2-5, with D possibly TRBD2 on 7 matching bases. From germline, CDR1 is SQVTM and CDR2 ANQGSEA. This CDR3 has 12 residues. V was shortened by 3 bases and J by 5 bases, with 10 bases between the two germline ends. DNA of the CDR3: TGCAGCGTTGACCGGGGGGCGGAGACCCAGTACTTC. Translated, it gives CSVDRGAETQYF. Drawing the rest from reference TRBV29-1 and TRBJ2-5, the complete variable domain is SAVISQKPSRDICQRGTSLTIQCQVDSQVTMMFWYRQQPGQSLTLIATANQGSEATYESGFVIDKFPISRPNLTFSTLTVSNMSPEDSSIYLCSVDRGAETQYFGPGTRLLVL.

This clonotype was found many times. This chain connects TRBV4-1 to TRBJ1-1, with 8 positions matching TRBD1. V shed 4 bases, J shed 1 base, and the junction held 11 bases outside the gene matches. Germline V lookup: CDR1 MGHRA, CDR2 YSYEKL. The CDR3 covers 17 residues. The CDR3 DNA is TGCGCCAGCAGCCCTAATCCATCCGGGACAGGGAACACTGAAGCTTTCTTT. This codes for CASSPNPSGTGNTEAFF.

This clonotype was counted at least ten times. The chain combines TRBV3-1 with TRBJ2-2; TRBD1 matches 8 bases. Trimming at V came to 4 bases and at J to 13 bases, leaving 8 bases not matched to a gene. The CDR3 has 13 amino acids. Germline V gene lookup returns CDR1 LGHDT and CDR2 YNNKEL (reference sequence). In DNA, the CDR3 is TGTGCCAGCAGCCCGCGACAGGGGATAGGGCTGTTTTTT. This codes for CASSPRQGIGLFF.